This is a list of T cell receptor beta chains from one sample in a study of blood T cell repertoires in COVID-19. The protocol was immunoSEQ multiplex PCR, while the TCRdb copy is restricted to in-frame clones and leaves out a portion. Here the sample spans approximately 240,000 clones, over 80% being singletons. Sequenced: PBMCs or T cells enriched from blood (not recorded which). These receptors all come from a young woman who had recovered from COVID-19. Each CDR3 is given with its conserved first and last residue. The order of the fields is V gene, D gene, J gene, clone size, CDR3 protein, CDR3 DNA. A D gene is named only where the DNA matches it firmly. For some rows the clone size is stated as once, few or many, or as a class when expanded; others skip it.

>TRBV6-2/TRBV6-3|NA|TRBJ1-5|once
CASSYSYGGNQPQHF
TGTGCCAGCAGTTACTCTTACGGAGGCAATCAGCCCCAGCATTTT
>TRBV10-3|NA|TRBJ2-1|NA
CAISDYGREHPNEQFF
TGTGCCATCAGTGATTATGGTCGGGAGCACCCTAATGAGCAGTTCTTC
>TRBV7-2|NA|TRBJ1-2|NA
CASSIQGRVLSYGYTF
TGTGCCAGCAGCATACAGGGTCGGGTATTAAGCTATGGCTACACCTTC
>TRBV23-1|TRBD1|TRBJ2-5|NA
CASSQTNRDRREETQYF
TGCGCCAGCAGTCAAACAAACCGGGACAGAAGAGAAGAGACCCAGTACTTC
>TRBV5-6|NA|TRBJ1-1|NA
CASSLSDLGAFF
TGTGCCAGCAGCTTATCCGACCTAGGAGCTTTCTTT
>TRBV2|TRBD1|TRBJ1-2|NA
CASSWGQGKNYGYTF
TGTGCCAGCAGTTGGGGACAGGGGAAGAACTATGGCTACACCTTC
>TRBV18|NA|TRBJ1-1|few
CASSHPTGEAFF
TGTGCCAGCTCTCACCCGACAGGAGAAGCTTTCTTT
>TRBV7-9|NA|TRBJ1-1|NA
CASSLAPGGDTEAFF
TGTGCCAGCAGCTTAGCGCCCGGGGGAGACACTGAAGCTTTCTTT
>TRBV2|NA|TRBJ1-1|NA
CASSDEGRSREAFF
TGTGCCAGCAGTGATGAGGGCCGCAGTCGGGAAGCTTTCTTT
>TRBV2|NA|TRBJ2-1|NA
CASSERLGFYNEQFF
TGTGCCAGCAGTGAAAGACTAGGATTCTACAATGAGCAGTTCTTC
>TRBV11-1|NA|TRBJ1-4|NA
CASSFGQRGEKLFF
TGTGCCAGCAGCTTTGGCCAACGGGGTGAAAAACTGTTTTTT
>TRBV7-9|NA|TRBJ2-1|NA
CASTPSGGGDEQFF
TGTGCCAGCACTCCATCAGGGGGAGGAGATGAGCAGTTCTTC
>TRBV18|TRBD1|TRBJ1-1|NA
CASSRDRSNTEAFF
TGTGCCAGCTCGCGGGACAGGTCGAACACTGAAGCTTTCTTT
>TRBV12-3/TRBV12-4|TRBD2|TRBJ2-7|NA
CASSGREYEQYF
TGTGCCAGTAGCGGGAGAGAATACGAGCAGTACTTC
>TRBV2|NA|TRBJ1-2|NA
CASSRYMDYGYTF
TGTGCCAGCAGCCGTTACATGGACTATGGCTACACCTTC
>TRBV6-5|NA|TRBJ1-3|NA
CASSYGGVLADTIYF
TGTGCCAGCAGTTACGGGGGGGTTCTAGCCGACACCATATATTTT
>TRBV5-6|TRBD1|TRBJ1-1|NA
CASSLLRRTGETEAFF
TGTGCCAGCAGCTTACTTCGACGGACAGGGGAAACTGAAGCTTTCTTT
>TRBV7-9|TRBD2|TRBJ2-7|NA
CASSLAGLYEQYF
TGTGCCAGCAGTCTAGCGGGACTCTACGAGCAGTACTTC
>TRBV11-2|TRBD1|TRBJ1-6|NA
CASTPTGKNSPLHF
TGTGCCAGCACTCCGACAGGGAAGAATTCACCCCTCCACTTT
>TRBV13|NA|TRBJ1-1|NA
CASTRVDTEAFF
TGTGCCAGCACACGGGTGGACACTGAAGCTTTCTTT
>TRBV19|TRBD2|TRBJ2-1|few
CASRPQLAGWRNEQFF
TGTGCCAGTCGCCCACAATTAGCGGGATGGCGTAATGAGCAGTTCTTC
>TRBV3-1/TRBV3-2|NA|TRBJ1-3|once
CASRLTGSGNTIYF
TGTGCCAGCAGACTGACAGGATCGGGAAACACCATATATTTT
>TRBV18|TRBD1|TRBJ1-2|NA
CASSREGANGYTF
TGTGCCAGCTCACGAGAGGGGGCAAATGGCTACACCTTC
>TRBV19|TRBD1|TRBJ1-6|NA
CASRLRDRGDNSPLHF
TGTGCCAGTAGGCTCCGGGACAGGGGTGATAATTCACCCCTCCACTTT
>TRBV24-1|TRBD2|TRBJ2-2|NA
CATSDTGLAGGIHTGELFF
TGTGCCACCAGTGATACCGGACTAGCGGGGGGCATCCACACCGGGGAGCTGTTTTTT
>TRBV4-2|TRBD1|TRBJ1-6|NA
CASSQQGANSPLHF
TGTGCCAGCAGCCAACAGGGGGCAAACTCACCCCTCCACTTT
>TRBV5-1|NA|TRBJ1-1|NA
CASGSTALRGTEAFF
TGCGCCAGCGGGAGCACGGCCCTCAGGGGAACTGAAGCTTTCTTT
>TRBV5-4|NA|TRBJ1-5|NA
CASSFQGAGNQPQHF
TGTGCCAGCAGCTTTCAAGGCGCGGGAAATCAGCCCCAGCATTTT